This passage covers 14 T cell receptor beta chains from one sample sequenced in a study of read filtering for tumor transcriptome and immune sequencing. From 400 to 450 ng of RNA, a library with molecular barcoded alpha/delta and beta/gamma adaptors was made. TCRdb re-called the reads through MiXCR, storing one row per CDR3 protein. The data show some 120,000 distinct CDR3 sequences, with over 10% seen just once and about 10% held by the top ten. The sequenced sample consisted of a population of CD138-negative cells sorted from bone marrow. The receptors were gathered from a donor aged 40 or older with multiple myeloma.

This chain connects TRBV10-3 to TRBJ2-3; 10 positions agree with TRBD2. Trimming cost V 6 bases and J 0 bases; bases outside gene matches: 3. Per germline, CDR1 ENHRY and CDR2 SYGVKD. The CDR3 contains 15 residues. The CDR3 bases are TGTGCCATCAGCCAACTAGCGGGGAGCACAGATACGCAGTATTTT. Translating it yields CAISQLAGSTDTQYF.

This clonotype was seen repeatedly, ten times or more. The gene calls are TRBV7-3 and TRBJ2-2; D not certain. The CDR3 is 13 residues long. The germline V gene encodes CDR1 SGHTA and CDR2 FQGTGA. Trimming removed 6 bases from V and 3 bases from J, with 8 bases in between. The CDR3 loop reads CASSPGHTGELFF. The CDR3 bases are TGTGCCAGCAGTCCTGGCCACACCGGGGAGCTGTTTTTT.

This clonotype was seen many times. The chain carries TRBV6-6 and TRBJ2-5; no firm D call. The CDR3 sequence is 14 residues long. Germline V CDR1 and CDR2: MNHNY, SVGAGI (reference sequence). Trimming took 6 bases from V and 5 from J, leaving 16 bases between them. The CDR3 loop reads CASRDSRREETQYF. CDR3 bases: TGTGCCAGCAGGGATAGTAGAAGAGAGGAGACCCAGTACTTC.

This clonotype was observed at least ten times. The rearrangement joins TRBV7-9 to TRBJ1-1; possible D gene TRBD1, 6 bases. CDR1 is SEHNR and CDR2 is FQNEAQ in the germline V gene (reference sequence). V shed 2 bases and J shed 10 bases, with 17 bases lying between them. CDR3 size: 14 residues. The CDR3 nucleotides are TGTGCCAGCAGCTTAACAGGGACCCATCCGCGAGCTTTCTTT. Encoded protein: CASSLTGTHPRAFF.

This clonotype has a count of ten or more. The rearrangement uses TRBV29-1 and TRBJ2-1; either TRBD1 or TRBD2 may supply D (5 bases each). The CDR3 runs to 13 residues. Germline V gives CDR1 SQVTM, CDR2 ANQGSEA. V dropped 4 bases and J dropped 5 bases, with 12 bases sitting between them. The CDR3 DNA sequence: TGCAGCGTTGGGAGGACAAACGACAATGAGCAGTTCTTC. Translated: CSVGRTNDNEQFF.

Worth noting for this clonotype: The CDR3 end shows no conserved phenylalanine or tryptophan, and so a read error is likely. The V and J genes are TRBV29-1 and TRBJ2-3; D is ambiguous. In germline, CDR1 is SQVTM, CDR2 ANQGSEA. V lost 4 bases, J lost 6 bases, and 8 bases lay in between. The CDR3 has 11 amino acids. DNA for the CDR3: TGCAGCGTTGTGCGGTTTGATACGCAGTATCTT. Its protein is CSVVRFDTQYL.

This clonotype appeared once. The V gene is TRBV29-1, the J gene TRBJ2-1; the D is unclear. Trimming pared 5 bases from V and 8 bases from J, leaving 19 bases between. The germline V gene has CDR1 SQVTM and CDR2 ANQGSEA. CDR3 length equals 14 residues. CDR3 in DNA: TGCAGCGTTAAGATGCCAGAGTTAACTGATGAGCAGTTCTTC. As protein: CSVKMPELTDEQFF.

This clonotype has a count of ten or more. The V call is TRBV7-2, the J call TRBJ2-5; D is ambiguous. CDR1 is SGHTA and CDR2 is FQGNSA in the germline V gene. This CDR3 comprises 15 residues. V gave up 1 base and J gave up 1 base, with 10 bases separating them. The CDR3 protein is CASSLVARRQETQYF. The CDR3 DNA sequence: TGTGCCAGCAGCTTAGTGGCCAGACGCCAAGAGACCCAGTACTTC.

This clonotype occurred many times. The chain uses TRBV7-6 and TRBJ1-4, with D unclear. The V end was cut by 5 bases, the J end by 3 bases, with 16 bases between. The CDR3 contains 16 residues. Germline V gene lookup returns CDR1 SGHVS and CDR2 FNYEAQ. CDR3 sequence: CASSRQSGGPNEKLFF. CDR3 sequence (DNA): TGTGCCAGCAGCCGCCAGAGCGGAGGCCCTAATGAAAAACTGTTTTTT.

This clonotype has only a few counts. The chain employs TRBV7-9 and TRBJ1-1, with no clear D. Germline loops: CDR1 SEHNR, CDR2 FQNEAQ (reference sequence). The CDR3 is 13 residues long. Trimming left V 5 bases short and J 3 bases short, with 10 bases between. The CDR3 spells CASSRQLDTEAFF. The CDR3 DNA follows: TGTGCCAGCAGCCGTCAATTGGACACTGAAGCTTTCTTT.

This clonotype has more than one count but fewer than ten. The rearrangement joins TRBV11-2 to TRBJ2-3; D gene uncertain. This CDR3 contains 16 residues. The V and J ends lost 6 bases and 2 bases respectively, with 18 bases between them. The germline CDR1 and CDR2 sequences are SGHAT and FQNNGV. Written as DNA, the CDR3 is TGTGCCAGCAGGCAACCCCCAACCGTCTTCACAGATACGCAGTATTTT. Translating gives CASRQPPTVFTDTQYF.

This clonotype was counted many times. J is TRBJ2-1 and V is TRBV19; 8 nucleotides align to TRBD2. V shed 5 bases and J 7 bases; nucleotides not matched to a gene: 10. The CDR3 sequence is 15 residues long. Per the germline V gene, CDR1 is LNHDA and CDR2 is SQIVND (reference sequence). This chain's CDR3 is CASSYMASGLNEQFF. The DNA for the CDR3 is TGTGCCAGTAGTTACATGGCTAGCGGGTTGAATGAGCAGTTCTTC.

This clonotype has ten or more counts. In DNA form, the CDR3 reads TGTGCCAGCAGACCGGGACTAGCACACCAAGAGACCCAGTACTTC. This sequence encodes CASRPGLAHQETQYF. V is TRBV6-2 or TRBV6-3 and J is TRBJ2-5, with TRBD2 matching 9 bases. The germline CDR1 and CDR2 sequences are MNHEY and SVGEGT. Unmatched junction bases numbered 5, after V lost 6 bases and J lost 0 bases. The CDR3 consists of 15 residues.

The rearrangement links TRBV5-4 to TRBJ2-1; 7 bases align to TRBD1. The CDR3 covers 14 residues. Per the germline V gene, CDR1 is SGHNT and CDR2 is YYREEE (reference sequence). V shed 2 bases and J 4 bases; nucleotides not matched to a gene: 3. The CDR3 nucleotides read TGTGCCAGCAGCTTTGACAGGGCTTACAATGAGCAGTTCTTC. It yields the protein CASSFDRAYNEQFF.